The 6 T cell receptor beta chains listed next were all sequenced from one sample in a study of cytomegalovirus exposure and HLA in healthy donors. Primers: 60 Vbeta forward and 13 Jbeta reverse. TCRdb's table, derived via immunoSEQ multiplex PCR, lists solely in-frame clones and lacks some. The sample has some 200,000 clones; over 65% are singletons. Sequenced sample: PBMCs. The receptors stem from a woman in her thirties in good health and CMV-seronegative.

V gene TRBV4-2 combines with J gene TRBJ2-5; 8 positions agree with TRBD2. The J call could be wrong; TRBJ2-7 is a better fit for the DNA end. Germline V gene data show CDR1 as LGHNA and CDR2 as YNFKEQ. The CDR3 is 17 residues long. The CDR3 region has the DNA TGTGCCAGCAGCCAAGATACAACGGGACTAGTTTCCTACGAGCAGTACTTC. Its translation: CASSQDTTGLVSYEQYF.

This clone was counted a few times. The V and J genes are TRBV19 and TRBJ1-2; TRBD1 agrees at 7 bases. CDR1 LNHDA and CDR2 SQIVND come from the germline V gene (reference sequence). V trimming: 7 bases; J trimming: 6 bases; junction bases outside the gene matches: 11. CDR3 size: 14 residues. The CDR3, as DNA: TGTGCCAGTACGATGAGGGGGCGAGAGGATGGCTACACCTTC. Its protein is CASTMRGREDGYTF. Full variable domain (rest looked up from reference TRBV19 and TRBJ1-2): DGGITQSPKYLFRKEGQNVTLSCEQNLNHDAMYWYRQDPGQGLRLIYYSQIVNDFQKGDIAEGYSVSREKKESFPLTVTSAQKNPTAFYLCASTMRGREDGYTFGSGTRLTVV.

The gene calls are TRBV18 and TRBJ2-2; 7 bases align to TRBD2. V was clipped by 3 bases and J by 5 bases; unmatched bases: 0. This CDR3 is built from 13 residues. Germline V gene sequence: CDR1 KGHSH, CDR2 LQKENI. This CDR3 is CASSPRGTGELFF. The CDR3 nucleotides read TGTGCCAGCTCACCGCGGGGGACCGGGGAGCTGTTTTTT. Full variable domain (missing parts from reference TRBV18 and TRBJ2-2): NAGVMQNPRHLVRRRGQEARLRCSPMKGHSHVYWYRQLPEEGLKFMVYLQKENIIDESGMPKERFSAEFPKEGPSILRIQQVVRGDSAAYFCASSPRGTGELFFGEGSRLTVL.

The J gene is TRBJ2-1, the V gene TRBV4-1, with 8 nucleotides matching TRBD2. The J segment lost 15 bases and the V segment lost 6 bases, leaving 10 bases of the junction unmatched. CDR1 is MGHRA and CDR2 is YSYEKL in the germline V gene. The CDR3 is 12 residues long. The CDR3 spells CASRGPGLVPFF. DNA for the CDR3: TGCGCCAGCAGAGGGCCGGGACTAGTGCCGTTCTTC.

The chain joins TRBV12-5 to TRBJ1-1; D perhaps matches TRBD1 (6 bases). V was shortened by 4 bases and J by 4 bases, with 19 bases between the two germline ends. Germline V lookup: CDR1 LGHNT, CDR2 FRNRAP. The CDR3 loop spans 16 amino acids. The CDR3 sequence: CASGSPTGPEGTEAFF. The CDR3 DNA follows: TGTGCTAGTGGTTCCCCCACAGGGCCCGAGGGCACTGAAGCTTTCTTT.

The chain employs TRBV19 and TRBJ2-2; tentatively, D is TRBD2 (6 bases). CDR1 LNHDA and CDR2 SQIVND come from the germline V gene (reference sequence). There are 15 residues in the CDR3. V was trimmed by 1 base and J by 3 bases, leaving 9 bases between them. CDR3 sequence reads: CASSIGGKYTGELFF. CDR3 DNA: TGTGCCAGTAGTATAGGCGGGAAGTACACCGGGGAGCTGTTTTTT.